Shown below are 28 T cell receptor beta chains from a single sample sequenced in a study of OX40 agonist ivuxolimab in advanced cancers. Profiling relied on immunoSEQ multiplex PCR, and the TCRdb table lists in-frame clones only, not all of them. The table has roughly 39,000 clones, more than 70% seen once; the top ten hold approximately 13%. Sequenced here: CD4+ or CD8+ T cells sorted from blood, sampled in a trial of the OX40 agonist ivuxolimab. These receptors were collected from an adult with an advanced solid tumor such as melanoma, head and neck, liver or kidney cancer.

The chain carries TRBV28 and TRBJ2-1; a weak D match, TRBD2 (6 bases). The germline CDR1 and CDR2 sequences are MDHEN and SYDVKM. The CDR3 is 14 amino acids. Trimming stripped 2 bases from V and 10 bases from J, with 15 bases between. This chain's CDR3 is CASSLLGRRGEQFF. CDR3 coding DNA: TGTGCCAGCAGTTTACTTGGCCGGCGGGGCGAGCAGTTCTTC.

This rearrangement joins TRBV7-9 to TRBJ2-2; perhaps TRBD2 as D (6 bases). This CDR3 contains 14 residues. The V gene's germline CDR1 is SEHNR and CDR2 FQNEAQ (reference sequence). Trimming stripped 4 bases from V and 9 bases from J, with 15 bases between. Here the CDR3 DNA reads TGTGCCAGCAGCTCTGGAGGGGTTCGTCGGGAGCTGTTTTTT. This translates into CASSSGGVRRELFF. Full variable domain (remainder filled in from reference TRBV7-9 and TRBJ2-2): DTGVSQNPRHKITKRGQNVTFRCDPISEHNRLYWYRQTLGQGPEFLTYFQNEAQLEKSRLLSDRFSAERPKGSFSTLEIQRTEQGDSAMYLCASSSGGVRRELFFGEGSRLTVL.

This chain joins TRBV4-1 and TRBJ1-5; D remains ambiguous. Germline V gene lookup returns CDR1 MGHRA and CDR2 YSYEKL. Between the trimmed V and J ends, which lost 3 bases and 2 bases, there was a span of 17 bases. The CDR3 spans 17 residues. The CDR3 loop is CASSQAIIRGGNQPQHF. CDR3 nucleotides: TGCGCCAGCAGCCAGGCTATCATTCGGGGAGGCAATCAGCCCCAGCATTTT.

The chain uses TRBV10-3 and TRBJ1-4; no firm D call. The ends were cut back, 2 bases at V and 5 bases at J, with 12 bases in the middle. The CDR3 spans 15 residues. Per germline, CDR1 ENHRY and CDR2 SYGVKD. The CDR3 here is CAISEAGRSNEKLFF. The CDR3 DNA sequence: TGTGCCATCAGTGAGGCGGGCAGGTCAAATGAAAAACTGTTTTTT.

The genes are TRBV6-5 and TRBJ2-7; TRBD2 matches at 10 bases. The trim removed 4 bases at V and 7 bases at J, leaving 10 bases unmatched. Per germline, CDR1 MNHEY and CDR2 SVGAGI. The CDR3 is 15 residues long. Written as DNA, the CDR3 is TGTGCCAGCAGTTCTATAGCGGGAGGTACTGGGGAGCAGTACTTC. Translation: CASSSIAGGTGEQYF.

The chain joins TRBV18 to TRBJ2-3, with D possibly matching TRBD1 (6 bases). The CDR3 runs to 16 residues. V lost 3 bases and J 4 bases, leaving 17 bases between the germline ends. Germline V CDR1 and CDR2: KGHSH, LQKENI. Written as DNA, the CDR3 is TGTGCCAGCTCACCCAGGGGTCCCGGAGTGTCAGATACGCAGTATTTT. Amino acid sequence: CASSPRGPGVSDTQYF.

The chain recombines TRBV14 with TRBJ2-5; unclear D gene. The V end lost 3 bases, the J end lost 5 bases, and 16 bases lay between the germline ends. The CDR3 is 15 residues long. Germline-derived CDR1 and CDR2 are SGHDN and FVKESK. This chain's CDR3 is CASSHPDIPGETQYF. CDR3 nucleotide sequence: TGTGCCAGCAGCCACCCAGACATCCCTGGGGAGACCCAGTACTTC.

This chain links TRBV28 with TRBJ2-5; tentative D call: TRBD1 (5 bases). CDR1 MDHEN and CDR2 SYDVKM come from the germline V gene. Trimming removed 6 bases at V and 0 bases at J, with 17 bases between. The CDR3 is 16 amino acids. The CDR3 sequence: CASSLGSGLYQETQYF. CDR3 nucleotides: TGTGCCAGCAGCCTAGGTTCAGGGTTATACCAAGAGACCCAGTACTTC.

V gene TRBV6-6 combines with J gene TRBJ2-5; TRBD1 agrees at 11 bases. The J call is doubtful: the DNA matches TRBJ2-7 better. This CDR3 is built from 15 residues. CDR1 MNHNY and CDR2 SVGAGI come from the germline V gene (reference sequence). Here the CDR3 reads CASRSADRGLYEQYF. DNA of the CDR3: TGTGCCAGCAGATCAGCGGACAGGGGGCTTTACGAGCAGTACTTC.

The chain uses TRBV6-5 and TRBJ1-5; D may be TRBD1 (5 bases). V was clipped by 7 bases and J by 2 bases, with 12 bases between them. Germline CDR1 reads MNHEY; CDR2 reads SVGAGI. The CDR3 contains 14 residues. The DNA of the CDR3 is TGTGCCAGCACCAAGGGGTGGGGCAATCAGCCCCAGCATTTT. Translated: CASTKGWGNQPQHF.

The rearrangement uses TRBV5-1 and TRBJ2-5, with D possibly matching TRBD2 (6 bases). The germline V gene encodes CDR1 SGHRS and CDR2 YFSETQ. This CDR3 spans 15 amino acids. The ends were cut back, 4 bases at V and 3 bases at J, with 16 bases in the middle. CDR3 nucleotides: TGCGCCAGCAGCCCCTCCGGGAGTTGGGAAGAGACCCAGTACTTC. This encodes CASSPSGSWEETQYF.

CDR3: CAWTSGRGTDTQYF. The CDR3 nucleotides are TGTGCCTGGACTAGCGGGAGGGGGACAGATACGCAGTATTTT. The gene calls are TRBV30 and TRBJ2-3; 12 bases line up with TRBD2. The germline V gene encodes CDR1 GTSNPN and CDR2 SVGIG (reference sequence). V was clipped by 4 bases and J by 3 bases; unmatched bases: 2. The CDR3 length is 14 residues.

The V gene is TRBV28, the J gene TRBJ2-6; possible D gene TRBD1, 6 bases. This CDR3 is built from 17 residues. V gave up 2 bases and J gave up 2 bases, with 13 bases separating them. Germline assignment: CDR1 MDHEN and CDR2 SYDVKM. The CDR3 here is CASSLPGQTAGANVLTF. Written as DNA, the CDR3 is TGTGCCAGCAGTTTACCGGGACAAACGGCTGGGGCCAACGTCCTGACTTTC.

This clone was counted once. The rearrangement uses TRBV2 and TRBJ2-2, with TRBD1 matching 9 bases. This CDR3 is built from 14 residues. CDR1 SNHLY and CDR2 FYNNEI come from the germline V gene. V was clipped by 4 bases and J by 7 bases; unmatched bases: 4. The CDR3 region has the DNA TGTGCCAGCAGTGCGACAGGGGGAAGCGGGGAGCTGTTTTTT. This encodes CASSATGGSGELFF.

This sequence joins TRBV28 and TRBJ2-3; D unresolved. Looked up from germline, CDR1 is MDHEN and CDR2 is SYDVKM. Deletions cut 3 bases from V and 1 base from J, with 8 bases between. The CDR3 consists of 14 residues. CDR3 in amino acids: CASSLSYRTDTQYF. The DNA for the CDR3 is TGTGCCAGCAGTTTGAGTTACCGCACAGATACGCAGTATTTT.

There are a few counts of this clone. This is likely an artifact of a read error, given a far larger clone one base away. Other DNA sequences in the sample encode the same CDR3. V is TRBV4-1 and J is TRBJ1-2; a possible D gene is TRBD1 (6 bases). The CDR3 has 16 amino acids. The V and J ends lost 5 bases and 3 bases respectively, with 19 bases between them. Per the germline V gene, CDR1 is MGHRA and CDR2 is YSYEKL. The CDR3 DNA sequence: TGCGCCAGCAGCAAGACACTAGGACAGTTGGACTATGGCTACACCTTC. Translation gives CASSKTLGQLDYGYTF.

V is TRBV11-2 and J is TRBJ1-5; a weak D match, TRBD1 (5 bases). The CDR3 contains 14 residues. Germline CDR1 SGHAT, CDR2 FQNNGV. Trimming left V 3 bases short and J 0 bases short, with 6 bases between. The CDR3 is CASSLTDSNQPQHF. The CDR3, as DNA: TGTGCCAGCAGCTTGACAGATAGCAATCAGCCCCAGCATTTT.

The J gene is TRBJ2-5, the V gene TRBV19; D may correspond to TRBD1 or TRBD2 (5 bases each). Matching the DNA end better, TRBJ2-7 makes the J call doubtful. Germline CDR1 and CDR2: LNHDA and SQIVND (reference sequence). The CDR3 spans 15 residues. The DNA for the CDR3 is TGTGCCAGTAGTGTAACCGGGACCCTCACCTACGAGCAGTACTTC. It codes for CASSVTGTLTYEQYF.

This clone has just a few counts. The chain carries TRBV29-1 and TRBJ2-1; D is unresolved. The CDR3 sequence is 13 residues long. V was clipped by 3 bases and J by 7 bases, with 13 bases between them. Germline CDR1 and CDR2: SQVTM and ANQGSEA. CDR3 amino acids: CSVEHKSPNEQFF. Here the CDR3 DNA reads TGCAGCGTTGAGCATAAGTCCCCTAATGAGCAGTTCTTC.

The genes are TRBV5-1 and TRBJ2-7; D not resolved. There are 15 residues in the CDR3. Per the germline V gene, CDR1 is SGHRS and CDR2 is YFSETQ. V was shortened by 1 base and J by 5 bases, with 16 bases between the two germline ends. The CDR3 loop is CASSLSTQAGHEQYF. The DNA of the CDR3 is TGCGCCAGCAGCTTGAGTACCCAGGCAGGCCACGAGCAGTACTTC.

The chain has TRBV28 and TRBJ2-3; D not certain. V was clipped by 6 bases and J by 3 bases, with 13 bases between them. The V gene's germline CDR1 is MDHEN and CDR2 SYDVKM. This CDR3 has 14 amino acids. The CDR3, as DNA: TGTGCCAGCAGAGACCACATTCGTACAGATACGCAGTATTTT. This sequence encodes CASRDHIRTDTQYF.

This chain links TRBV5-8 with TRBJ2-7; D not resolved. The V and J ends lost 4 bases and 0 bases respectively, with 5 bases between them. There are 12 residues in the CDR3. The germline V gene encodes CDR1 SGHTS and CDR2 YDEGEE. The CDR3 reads CASSHLSYEQYF. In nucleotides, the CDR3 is TGTGCCAGCAGCCACCTCTCCTACGAGCAGTACTTC.

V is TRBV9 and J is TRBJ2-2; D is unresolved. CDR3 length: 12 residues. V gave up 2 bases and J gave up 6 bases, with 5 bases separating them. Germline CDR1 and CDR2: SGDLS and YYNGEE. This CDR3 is CASSVRAGELFF. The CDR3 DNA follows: TGTGCCAGCAGCGTTCGGGCCGGGGAGCTGTTTTTT.

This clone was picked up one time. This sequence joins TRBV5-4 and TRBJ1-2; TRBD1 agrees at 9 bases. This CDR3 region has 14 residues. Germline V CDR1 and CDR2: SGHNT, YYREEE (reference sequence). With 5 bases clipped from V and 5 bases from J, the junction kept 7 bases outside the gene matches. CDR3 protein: CASRHTGGPYGYTF. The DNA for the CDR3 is TGTGCCAGCAGACATACAGGGGGCCCGTATGGCTACACCTTC.

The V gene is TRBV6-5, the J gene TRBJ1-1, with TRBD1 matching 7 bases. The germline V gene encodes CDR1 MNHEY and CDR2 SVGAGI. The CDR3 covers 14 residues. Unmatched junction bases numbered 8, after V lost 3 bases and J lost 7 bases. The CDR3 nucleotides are TGTGCCAGCAGTTATGCCAGGGGGTTCGGTGAAGCTTTCTTT. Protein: CASSYARGFGEAFF.

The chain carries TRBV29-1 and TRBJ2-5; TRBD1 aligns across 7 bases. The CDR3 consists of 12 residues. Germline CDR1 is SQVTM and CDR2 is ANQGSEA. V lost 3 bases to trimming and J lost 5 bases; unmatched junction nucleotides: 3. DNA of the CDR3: TGCAGCGTTGATAAGGGGGCGGAGACCCAGTACTTC. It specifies CSVDKGAETQYF.

The DNA of the CDR3 is TGTGCCAGTAGTATCTATCAGGTGATCTCTGGGGCCAACGTCCTGACTTTC. This encodes CASSIYQVISGANVLTF. This chain links TRBV19 with TRBJ2-6; no firm D call. V lost 3 bases to trimming and J lost 0 bases, with 12 bases between them. This CDR3 contains 17 residues. CDR1 is LNHDA and CDR2 is SQIVND in the germline V gene (reference sequence).

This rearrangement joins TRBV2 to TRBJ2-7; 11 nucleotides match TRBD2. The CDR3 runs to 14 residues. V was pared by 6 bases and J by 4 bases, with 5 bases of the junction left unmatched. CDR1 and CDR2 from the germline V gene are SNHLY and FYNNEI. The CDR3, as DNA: TGTGCCAGCAGGGGACTAGCGGTCCCTTACGAGCAGTACTTC. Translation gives CASRGLAVPYEQYF.